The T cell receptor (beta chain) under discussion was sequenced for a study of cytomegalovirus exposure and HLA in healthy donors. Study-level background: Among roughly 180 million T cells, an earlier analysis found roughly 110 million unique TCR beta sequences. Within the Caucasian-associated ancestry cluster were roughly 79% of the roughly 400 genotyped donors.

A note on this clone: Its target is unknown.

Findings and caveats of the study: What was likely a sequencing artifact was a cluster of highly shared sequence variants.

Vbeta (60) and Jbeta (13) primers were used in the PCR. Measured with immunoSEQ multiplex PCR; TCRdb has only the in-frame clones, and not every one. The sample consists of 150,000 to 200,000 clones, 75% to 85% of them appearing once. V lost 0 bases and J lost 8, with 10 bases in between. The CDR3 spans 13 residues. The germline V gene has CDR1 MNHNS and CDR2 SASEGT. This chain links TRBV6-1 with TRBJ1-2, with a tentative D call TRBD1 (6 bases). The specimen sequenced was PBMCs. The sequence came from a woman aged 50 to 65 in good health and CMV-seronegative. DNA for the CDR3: TGTGCCAGCAGTGAAGCAAGGGGGAGAGGCTACACCTTC. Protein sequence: CASSEARGRGYTF.